A single sample is the source of the 6 T cell receptor beta chains below, sequenced in a study of vaccination and CD4 T cells after COVID-19. Treatment of the sample: roughly 11-day PBMC culture with coronavirus spike peptide pools or control peptides (ViraFEST assay). Their target antigens are unknown. An Oncomine TCR Beta short-read assay was used to sequence the DNA from cultured CD4+ T cells. MiXCR, applied by TCRdb to the PCR reads, yields one record per CDR3 protein. This sample has 9,500 to 15,000 distinct CDR3 sequences, with 35% to 50% found just once. Material for sequencing was cultured CD4+ T cells from blood. The receptor set was obtained from a human donor with COVID-19.

This sequence joins TRBV6-7 and TRBJ1-6; weak D call: TRBD1 (5 bases). TRBV6-7 is labeled an ORF, and its function is uncertain. This CDR3 is 14 amino acids long. The V end was cut by 6 bases, the J end by 6 bases, with 12 bases between. CDR3 DNA: TGTGCCAGCAGATTGGGGGAAGTTAATTCACCCCTCCACTTT. This sequence encodes CASRLGEVNSPLHF.

This clonotype has just one count. V usage is TRBV7-9 and J usage is TRBJ2-7, with 10 bases fitting TRBD2. The CDR3 consists of 19 residues. After removal of 0 bases from V and 0 bases from J, the junction contained 11 bases not matched to a gene. Germline V gene lookup returns CDR1 SEHNR and CDR2 FQNEAQ (reference sequence). CDR3: CASSLAPSSGGYLSYEQYF. In DNA, the CDR3 is TGTGCCAGCAGCTTAGCGCCTTCTAGCGGGGGATACCTCTCCTACGAGCAGTACTTC.

The chain has TRBV2 and TRBJ1-1; 7 positions match TRBD1. This CDR3 is 15 amino acids long. Germline CDR1 is SNHLY and CDR2 is FYNNEI. V shed 8 bases and J 6 bases; nucleotides not matched to a gene: 15. CDR3 in amino acids: CASQDRRVGDPEAFF. The DNA of the CDR3 is TGTGCCAGCCAGGACAGGAGGGTCGGGGACCCTGAAGCTTTCTTT.

The chain joins TRBV2 to TRBJ2-3; 9 bases agree with TRBD1. This CDR3 is built from 14 residues. The germline V gene encodes CDR1 SNHLY and CDR2 FYNNEI. The ends lost 7 bases at V and 6 bases at J; junction bases unmatched: 8. CDR3 sequence: CASMRQGEVDTQYF. The CDR3 coding sequence is TGTGCCAGCATGCGACAGGGGGAGGTGGATACGCAGTATTTT.

In its sample, this clonotype was seen a few times. The CDR3 DNA follows: TGTGCCACCAGCAGAGATAATGGCCCTCAGCCCCAGCATTTT. Encoded protein: CATSRDNGPQPQHF. The V gene is TRBV15, the J gene TRBJ1-5; the D is unclear. The CDR3 totals 14 residues. Germline CDR1 reads LNHNV; CDR2 reads YYDKDF (reference sequence). V was trimmed by 0 bases and J by 6 bases, leaving 9 bases between them.

This clonotype was seen a handful of times. This chain uses TRBV7-2 with TRBJ1-4, with a weak D call TRBD1 (5 bases). Trimming stripped 2 bases from V and 8 bases from J, with 12 bases between. CDR1 is SGHTA, CDR2 FQGNSA, per germline. The CDR3 length is 14 residues. The CDR3 loop reads CASSLLQGFEKLFF. The CDR3 DNA follows: TGTGCCAGCAGCTTACTTCAGGGTTTCGAAAAACTGTTTTTT.